The clone carrying this T cell receptor (beta chain) was observed a few times. Antigen: not known. The sample is drawn from a study of identical twins. TCRdb processed the 5' RACE reads anew with MiXCR; each CDR3 protein has one entry. This sample has about 280,000 distinct CDR3 sequences, with less than 9% found just once. The CDR3 totals 13 residues. Looked up from germline, CDR1 is DFQATT and CDR2 is SNEGSKA (reference sequence). The V end was cut by 5 bases, the J end by 5 bases, with 15 bases between. Study observations and caveats: The models systematically underestimated how much out-of-frame TCR alpha was shared in monozygotic twins. Out-of-frame beta chain sequences displayed weaker excess sharing between twins.

These sequences were also reported in another study, on yellow fever vaccine responses in identical twins.

The TCR sequence derives from a woman aged 18 to 35 in good health. The material sequenced was memory (CD45RO+) T cells sorted from blood. The V call is TRBV20-1, the J call TRBJ2-5; D not resolved. CDR3 sequence: CSAPAPAGETQYF. The CDR3 region has the DNA TGCAGTGCTCCGGCCCCGGCTGGGGAGACCCAGTACTTC.